This T cell receptor beta chain emerged from a study of cytomegalovirus exposure and HLA in healthy donors. V was shortened by 4 bases and J by 1 base, with 9 bases between the two germline ends. Germline V CDR1 and CDR2: SNHLY, FYNNEI. This CDR3 region has 14 residues. Generated by immunoSEQ multiplex PCR, the TCRdb table keeps only in-frame clones and is missing some. Altogether hundreds of thousands of clones are present, roughly 85% being singletons, with the ten largest covering 0.65% to 0.95%. The chain links TRBV2 to TRBJ2-3, with D possibly matching TRBD2 (6 bases). The TCR sequence derives from a young woman in good health and CMV-seronegative. The sequenced sample consisted of PBMCs. The CDR3, as DNA: TGTGCCAGCAGTGGATTAGCGGGCACAGATACGCAGTATTTT. Translation: CASSGLAGTDTQYF.